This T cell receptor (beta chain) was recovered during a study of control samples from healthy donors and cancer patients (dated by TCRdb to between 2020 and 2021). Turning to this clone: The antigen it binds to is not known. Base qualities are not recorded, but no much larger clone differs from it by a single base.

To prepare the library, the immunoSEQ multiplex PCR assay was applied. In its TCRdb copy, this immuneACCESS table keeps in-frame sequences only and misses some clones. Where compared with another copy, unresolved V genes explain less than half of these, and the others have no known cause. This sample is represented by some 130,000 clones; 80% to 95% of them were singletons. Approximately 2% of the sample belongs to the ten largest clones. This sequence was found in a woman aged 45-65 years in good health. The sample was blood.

The CDR3 region has the sequence CASRPSDRVEQYF. In nucleotides, the sequence is TGCGCCAGCAGACCTAGCGATAGGGTCGAGCAGTACTTC. Here the chain combines TRBV5-1 and TRBJ2-7; TRBD2 might be the D gene, on 6 matching bases. V is clipped by 5 bases and J by 6 bases, and the sequence between their germline boundaries is 15 bases long. CDR1 is given as SGHRS and CDR2 as YFSETQ, both from the germline V gene. The CDR3, cysteine through phenylalanine, is 13 amino acids long. CDR3 DNA only is kept here, 39 bases in frame from base 1.